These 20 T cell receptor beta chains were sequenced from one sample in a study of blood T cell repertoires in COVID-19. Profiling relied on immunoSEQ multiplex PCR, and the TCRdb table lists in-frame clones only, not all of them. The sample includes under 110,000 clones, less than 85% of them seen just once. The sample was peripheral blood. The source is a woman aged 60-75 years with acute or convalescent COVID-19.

This chain's CDR3 is CASSSGGPKGRLGQGYTF. In DNA form, the CDR3 reads TGTGCCAGCAGCTCCGGCGGGCCCAAAGGGAGACTCGGGCAGGGCTACACCTTC. The chain joins TRBV5-4 to TRBJ1-2; no firm D call. This CDR3 has 18 amino acids. The V and J ends lost 3 bases and 8 bases respectively, with 29 bases between them. Looked up from germline, CDR1 is SGHNT and CDR2 is YYREEE (reference sequence).

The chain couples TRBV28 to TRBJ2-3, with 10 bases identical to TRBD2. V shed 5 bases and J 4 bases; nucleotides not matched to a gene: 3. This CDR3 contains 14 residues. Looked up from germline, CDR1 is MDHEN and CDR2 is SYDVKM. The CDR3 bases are TGTGCCAGCAGTCGACTAGCGGGTTCAGATACGCAGTATTTT. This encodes CASSRLAGSDTQYF.

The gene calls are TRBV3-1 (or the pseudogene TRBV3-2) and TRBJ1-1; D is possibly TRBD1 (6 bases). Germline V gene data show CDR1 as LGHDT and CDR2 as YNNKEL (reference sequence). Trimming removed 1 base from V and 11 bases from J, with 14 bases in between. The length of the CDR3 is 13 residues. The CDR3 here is CASSQVVRGTAFF. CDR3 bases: TGTGCCAGCAGCCAAGTTGTGAGGGGGACGGCTTTCTTT.

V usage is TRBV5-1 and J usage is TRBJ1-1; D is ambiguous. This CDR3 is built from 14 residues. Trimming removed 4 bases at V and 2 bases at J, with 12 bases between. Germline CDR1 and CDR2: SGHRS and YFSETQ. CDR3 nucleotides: TGCGCCAGCAGCGACCTTACAGACAACACTGAAGCTTTCTTT. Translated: CASSDLTDNTEAFF.

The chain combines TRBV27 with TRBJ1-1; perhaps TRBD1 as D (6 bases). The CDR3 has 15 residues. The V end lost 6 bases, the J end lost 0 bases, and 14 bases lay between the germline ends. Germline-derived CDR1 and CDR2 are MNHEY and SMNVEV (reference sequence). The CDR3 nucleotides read TGTGCCAGCAGCCTAGTCAACAGGGTGAACACTGAAGCTTTCTTT. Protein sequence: CASSLVNRVNTEAFF.

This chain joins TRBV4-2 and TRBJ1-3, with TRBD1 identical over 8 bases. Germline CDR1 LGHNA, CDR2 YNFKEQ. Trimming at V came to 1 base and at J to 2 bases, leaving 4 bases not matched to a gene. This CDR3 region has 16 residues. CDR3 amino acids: CASSQAGQETGNTIYF. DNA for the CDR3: TGTGCCAGCAGCCAAGCGGGACAGGAAACTGGAAACACCATATATTTT.

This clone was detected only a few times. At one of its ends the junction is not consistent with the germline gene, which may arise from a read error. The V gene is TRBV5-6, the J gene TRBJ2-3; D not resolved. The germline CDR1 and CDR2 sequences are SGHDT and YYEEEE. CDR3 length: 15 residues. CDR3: CASSLAMTSIDTQYF. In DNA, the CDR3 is TGTGCCAGCAGCTTGGCCATGACAAGCATAGATACGCAGTATTTT.

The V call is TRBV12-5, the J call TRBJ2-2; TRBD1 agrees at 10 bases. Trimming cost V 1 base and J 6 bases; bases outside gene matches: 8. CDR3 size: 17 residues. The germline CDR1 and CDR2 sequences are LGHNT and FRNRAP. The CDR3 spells CASGLDPGQGWPGELFF. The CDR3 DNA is TGTGCTAGTGGTTTGGACCCGGGACAGGGGTGGCCCGGGGAGCTGTTTTTT.

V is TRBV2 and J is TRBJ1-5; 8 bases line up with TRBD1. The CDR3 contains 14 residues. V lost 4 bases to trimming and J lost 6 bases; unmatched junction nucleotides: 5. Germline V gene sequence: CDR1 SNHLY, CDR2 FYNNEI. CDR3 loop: CASSARQGFQPQHF. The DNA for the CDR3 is TGTGCCAGCAGTGCCCGACAGGGGTTTCAGCCCCAGCATTTT.

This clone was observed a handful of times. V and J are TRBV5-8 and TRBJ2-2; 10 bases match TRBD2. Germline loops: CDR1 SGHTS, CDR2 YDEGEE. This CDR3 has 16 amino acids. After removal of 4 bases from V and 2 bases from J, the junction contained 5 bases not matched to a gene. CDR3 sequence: CASSHGLAANTGELFF. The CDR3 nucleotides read TGTGCCAGCAGCCACGGACTAGCGGCTAACACCGGGGAGCTGTTTTTT.

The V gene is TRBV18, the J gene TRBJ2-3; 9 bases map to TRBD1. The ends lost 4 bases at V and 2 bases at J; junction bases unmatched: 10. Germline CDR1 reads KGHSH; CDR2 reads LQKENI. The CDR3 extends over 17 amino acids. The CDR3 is CASSRLYGQGNTDTQYF. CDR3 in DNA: TGTGCCAGCTCACGGTTGTACGGACAGGGGAACACAGATACGCAGTATTTT.

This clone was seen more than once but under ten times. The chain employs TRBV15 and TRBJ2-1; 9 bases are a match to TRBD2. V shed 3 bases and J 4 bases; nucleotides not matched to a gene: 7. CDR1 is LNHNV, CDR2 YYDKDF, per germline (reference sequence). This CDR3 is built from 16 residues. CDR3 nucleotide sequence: TGTGCCACCAGCAGGGGGGGACTAGCAGTGTACAATGAGCAGTTCTTC. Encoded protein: CATSRGGLAVYNEQFF.

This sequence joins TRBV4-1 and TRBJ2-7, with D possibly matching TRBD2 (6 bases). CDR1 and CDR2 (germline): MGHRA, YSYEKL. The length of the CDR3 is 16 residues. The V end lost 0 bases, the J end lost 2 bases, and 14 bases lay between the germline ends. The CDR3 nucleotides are TGCGCCAGCAGCCAAGATGGGGCCGGGAGTACCTACGAGCAGTACTTC. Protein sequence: CASSQDGAGSTYEQYF.

The CDR3 coding sequence is TGCAGTGCTGAGGCGCGAGGCCATGGCTACACCTTC. Translated, it gives CSAEARGHGYTF. The V gene is TRBV29-1, the J gene TRBJ1-2; D not resolved. The CDR3 spans 12 residues. Germline V gene data show CDR1 as SQVTM and CDR2 as ANQGSEA.

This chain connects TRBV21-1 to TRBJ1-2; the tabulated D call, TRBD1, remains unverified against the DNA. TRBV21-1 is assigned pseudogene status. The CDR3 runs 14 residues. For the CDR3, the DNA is TGTGCCAGCAGCCAAACGGAACAGACCTATGGCTACACCTTC. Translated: CASSQTEQTYGYTF.

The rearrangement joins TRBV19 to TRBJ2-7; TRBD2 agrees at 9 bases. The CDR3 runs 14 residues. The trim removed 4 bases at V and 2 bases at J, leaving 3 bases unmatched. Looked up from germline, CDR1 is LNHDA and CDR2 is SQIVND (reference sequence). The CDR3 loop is CASSTSGAAYEQYF. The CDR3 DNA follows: TGTGCCAGTAGTACTAGCGGGGCTGCCTACGAGCAGTACTTC.

CDR3 amino acids: CASSQATSGNYEQYF. As DNA, the CDR3 is TGTGCCAGCAGCCAAGCGACTAGCGGAAACTACGAGCAGTACTTC. The chain recombines TRBV3-1 (or the pseudogene TRBV3-2) with TRBJ2-7; TRBD2 matches at 9 bases. After removal of 1 base from V and 3 bases from J, the junction contained 4 bases not matched to a gene. Germline CDR1 and CDR2: LGHDT and YNNKEL (reference sequence). The CDR3 runs to 15 residues.

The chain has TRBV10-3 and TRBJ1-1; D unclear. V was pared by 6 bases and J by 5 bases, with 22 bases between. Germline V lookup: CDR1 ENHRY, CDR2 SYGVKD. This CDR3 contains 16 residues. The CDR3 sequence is CAISIQEVGPWTEAFF. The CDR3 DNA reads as TGTGCCATCAGCATCCAGGAGGTCGGGCCCTGGACTGAAGCTTTCTTT.

The CDR3 sequence is CASSLISAGYNEQFF. The CDR3 DNA sequence: TGCGCCAGCAGCCTTATTAGCGCGGGGTACAATGAGCAGTTCTTC. The gene calls are TRBV5-1 and TRBJ2-1; maybe TRBD2 (6 bases). This CDR3 region has 15 residues. Germline-derived CDR1 and CDR2 are SGHRS and YFSETQ. V was trimmed by 4 bases and J by 4 bases, leaving 15 bases between them. Full variable domain (missing parts from reference TRBV5-1 and TRBJ2-1): KAGVTQTPRYLIKTRGQQVTLSCSPISGHRSVSWYQQTPGQGLQFLFEYFSETQRNKGNFPGRFSGRQFSNSRSEMNVSTLELGDSALYLCASSLISAGYNEQFFGPGTRLTVL.

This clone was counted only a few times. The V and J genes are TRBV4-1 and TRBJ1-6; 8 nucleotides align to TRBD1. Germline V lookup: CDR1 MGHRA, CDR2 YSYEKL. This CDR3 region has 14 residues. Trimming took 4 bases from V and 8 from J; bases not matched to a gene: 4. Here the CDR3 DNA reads TGCGCCAGCAGCCTCGACAGGGGCGATTCACCCCTCCACTTT. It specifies CASSLDRGDSPLHF.